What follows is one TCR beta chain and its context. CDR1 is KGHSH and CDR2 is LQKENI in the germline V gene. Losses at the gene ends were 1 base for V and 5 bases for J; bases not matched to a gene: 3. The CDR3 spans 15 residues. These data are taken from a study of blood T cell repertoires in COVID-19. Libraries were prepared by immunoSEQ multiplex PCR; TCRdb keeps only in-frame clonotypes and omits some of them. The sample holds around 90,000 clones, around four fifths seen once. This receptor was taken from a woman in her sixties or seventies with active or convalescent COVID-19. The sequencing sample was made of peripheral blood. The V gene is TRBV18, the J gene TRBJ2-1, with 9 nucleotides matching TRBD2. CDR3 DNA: TGTGCCAGCTCACCACTAGCGGGGGCCAACAATGAGCAGTTCTTC. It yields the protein CASSPLAGANNEQFF.